This T cell receptor (beta chain) was sequenced in a study of blood T cell repertoires in COVID-19 (TCRdb year 2020). Regarding the study in general: The collaborator samples originated in the United States, Italy and Spain and spanned the acute and convalescent phases of COVID-19. The prospective study material was composed of cDNA or gDNA derived from T cells, B-cell-depleted T cells, or PBMCs. Subjects who had been exposed to COVID-19, were actively infected with it, or had recovered from it provided the deeply sampled blood TCRbeta repertoires that made up the dataset. The repertoires were released in a freely available public database intended as a resource for research on the immune response to SARS-CoV-2. Samples were obtained from the ongoing ImmuneRACE study (first 160 participants) and from 1,000 to 1,500 subjects provided by 6 global collaborators. A de-identified subject ID, COVID-19 status, age in years and sex were almost always included in the sample metadata. Where HLA class I and class II types were available, the types were taken from metadata supplied by the sample provider, not from assay-based typing.

The immunoSEQ Assay, a bias-controlled multiplex PCR, was used to amplify TCRbeta CDR3 regions from genomic DNA. In the original analysis: The number of nucleated cells in each sample was estimated by amplification of reference gene primers within the assay. To quantify the absolute abundance of each unique TCRbeta CDR3 rearrangement, sequence reads were collapsed and filtered. For each sample, productive Simpson clonality was calculated by taking the square root of Simpson's diversity index across productive rearrangements. Entries here come from immuneACCESS through TCRdb and include only in-frame sequences with V and J called. Some clones fail to appear in such tables; in the studies checked, an unresolved V gene covers under half of the shortfall, and the cause of the remainder is unknown. That table is the source of V, J and clone size, and D and trimming were worked out from the DNA. Counted in this sample were about 110,000 clones; around 80% of them appeared once. The ten largest clones add up to around 4.4% of the sample.

The CDR3 holds 14 amino acids from the cysteine to the phenylalanine. The sequence is cut down to CDR3 DNA, 42 bases in frame from base 1. Via the germline V gene, CDR1 is SGDLS and CDR2 YYNGEE. V is clipped by 0 bases and J by 5 bases, and the sequence between their germline boundaries is 9 bases long. Turning to this clone: This receptor's antigen is unknown. No clone much larger than this one lies a single base away; base qualities are absent.

The paper's findings and limits, for the study overall: The quantity of clinical and demographic metadata differed by source and by participant and was supplied without curation.

Each collaborating institution followed its own protocols to collect whole blood in K2EDTA tubes. For TCRbeta analysis, collaborator samples were shipped as frozen whole blood, as isolated PBMCs, or as DNA extracted from either sample type. Sequenced input: peripheral blood. The rearranged segments are TRBV9 and TRBJ2-1; matching of 5 bases hints at TRBD1 as the D gene. The sequence came from a man aged 70 or older with acute or convalescent COVID-19. The CDR3 in this case is CASSVGGADNEQFF. The DNA is as follows: TGTGCCAGCAGCGTAGGGGGCGCGGACAATGAGCAGTTCTTC.